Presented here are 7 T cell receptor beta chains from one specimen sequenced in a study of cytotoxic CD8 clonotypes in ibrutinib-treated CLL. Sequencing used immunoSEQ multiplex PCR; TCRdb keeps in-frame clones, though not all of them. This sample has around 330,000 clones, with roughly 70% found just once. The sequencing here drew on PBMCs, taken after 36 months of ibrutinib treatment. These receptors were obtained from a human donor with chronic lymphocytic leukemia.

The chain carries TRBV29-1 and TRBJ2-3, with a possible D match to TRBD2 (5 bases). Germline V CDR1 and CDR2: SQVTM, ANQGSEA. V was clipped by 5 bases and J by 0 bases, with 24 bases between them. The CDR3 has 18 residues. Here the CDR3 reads CSVSGFSVTGTSTDTQYF. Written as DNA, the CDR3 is TGCAGCGTTTCTGGGTTTTCAGTTACGGGAACGAGCACAGATACGCAGTATTTT.

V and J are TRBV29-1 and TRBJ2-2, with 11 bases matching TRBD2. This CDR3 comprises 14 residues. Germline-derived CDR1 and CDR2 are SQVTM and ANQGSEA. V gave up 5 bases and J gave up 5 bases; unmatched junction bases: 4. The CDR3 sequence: CSVWASGGTGELFF. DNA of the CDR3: TGCAGCGTTTGGGCTAGCGGGGGGACCGGGGAGCTGTTTTTT.

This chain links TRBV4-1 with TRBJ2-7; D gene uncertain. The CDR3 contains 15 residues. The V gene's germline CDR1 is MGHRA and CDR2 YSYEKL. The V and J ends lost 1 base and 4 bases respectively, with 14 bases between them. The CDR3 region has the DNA TGCGCCAGCAGCCAAGGGTCCGGGCTGGATTACGAGCAGTACTTC. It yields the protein CASSQGSGLDYEQYF.

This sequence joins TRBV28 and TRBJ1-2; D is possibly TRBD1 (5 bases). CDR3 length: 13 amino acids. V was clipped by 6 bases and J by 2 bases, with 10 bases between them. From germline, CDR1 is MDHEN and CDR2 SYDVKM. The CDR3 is CASSMGLNYGYTF. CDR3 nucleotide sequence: TGTGCCAGCAGCATGGGACTGAACTATGGCTACACCTTC.

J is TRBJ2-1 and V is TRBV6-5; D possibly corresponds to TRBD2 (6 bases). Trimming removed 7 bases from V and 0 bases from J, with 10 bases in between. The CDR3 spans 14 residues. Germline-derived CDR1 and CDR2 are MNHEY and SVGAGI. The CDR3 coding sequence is TGTGCCAGCAAACGGGAGAACTCCTACAATGAGCAGTTCTTC. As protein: CASKRENSYNEQFF.

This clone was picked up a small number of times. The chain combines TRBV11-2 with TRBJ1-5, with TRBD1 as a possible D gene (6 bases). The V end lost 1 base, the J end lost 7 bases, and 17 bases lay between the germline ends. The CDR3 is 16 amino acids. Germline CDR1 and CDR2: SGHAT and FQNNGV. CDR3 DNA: TGTGCCAGCAGCTTAGCCTCCGGGCCACAGGGCCAGCCCCAGCATTTT. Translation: CASSLASGPQGQPQHF. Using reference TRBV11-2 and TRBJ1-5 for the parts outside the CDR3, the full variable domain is EAGVAQSPRYKIIEKRQSVAFWCNPISGHATLYWYQQILGQGPKLLIQFQNNGVVDDSQLPKDRFSAERLKGVDSTLKIQPAKLEDSAVYLCASSLASGPQGQPQHFGDGTRLSIL.

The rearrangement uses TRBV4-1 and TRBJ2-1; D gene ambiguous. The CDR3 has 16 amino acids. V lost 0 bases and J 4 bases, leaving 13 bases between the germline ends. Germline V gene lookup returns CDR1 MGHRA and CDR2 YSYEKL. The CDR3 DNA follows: TGCGCCAGCAGCCAAGAATGGCCCCAGACTTACAATGAGCAGTTCTTC. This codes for CASSQEWPQTYNEQFF.